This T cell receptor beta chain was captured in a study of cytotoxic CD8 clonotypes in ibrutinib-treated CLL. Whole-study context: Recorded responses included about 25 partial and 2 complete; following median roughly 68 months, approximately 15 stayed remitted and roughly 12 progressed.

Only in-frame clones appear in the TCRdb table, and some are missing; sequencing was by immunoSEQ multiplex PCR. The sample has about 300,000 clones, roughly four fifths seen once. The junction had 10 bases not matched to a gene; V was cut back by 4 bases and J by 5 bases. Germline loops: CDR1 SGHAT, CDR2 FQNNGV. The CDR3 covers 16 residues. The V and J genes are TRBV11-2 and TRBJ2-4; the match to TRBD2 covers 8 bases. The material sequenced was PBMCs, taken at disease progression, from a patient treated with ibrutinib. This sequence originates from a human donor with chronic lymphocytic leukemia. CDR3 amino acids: CASSYRPGTRENIQYF. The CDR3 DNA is TGTGCCAGCAGCTACCGCCCGGGGACTAGGGAAAACATTCAGTACTTC.